The rows below give T cell receptor beta chains drawn from one sample of a study of T cells in Graves' hyperthyroidism and ophthalmopathy. MiXCR, applied by TCRdb to the multiplex PCR reads, yields one record per CDR3 protein. Here the sample spans some 180,000 distinct CDR3 sequences, about 15% being singletons. Sample: blood. The receptors derive from a woman between 50 and 59 years old with Graves' hyperthyroidism. CDR3s include the opening cysteine and the closing phenylalanine or tryptophan. The order of the fields is D gene, clone size, V gene, J gene, CDR3 DNA, CDR3 protein. D genes are given only for firm matches. Clone size is given for some rows only: seen once, a few or many times, or a class if the clone is expanded.

NA	many	TRBV7-9	TRBJ2-6	TGTGCCAGCAGCGCCAGGGGTTACTCGTCTGGGGCCAACGTCCTGACTTTC	CASSARGYSSGANVLTF
TRBD2	many	TRBV12-3/TRBV12-4	TRBJ2-2	TGTGCCAGCAGAGGGAACCGACTAGCGGGGGACGCGAACACCGGGGAGCTGTTTTTT	CASRGNRLAGDANTGELFF
TRBD1	many	TRBV11-2	TRBJ2-3	TGTGCCAGCAGCCGGGGGGTGACAGGGGGTGACACAGATACGCAGTATTTT	CASSRGVTGGDTDTQYF
TRBD1	many	TRBV7-3	TRBJ1-1	TGTGCCAGCAGCTTGACAGGGGTGACTGAAGCTTTCTTT	CASSLTGVTEAFF
NA	NA	TRBV9	TRBJ2-5	TGTGCCAGCAGCCGATCCAAGACAGAGGGGGAGACCCAGTACTTC	CASSRSKTEGETQYF
NA	many	TRBV28	TRBJ1-6	TGTGCCAGCAGTTTATCCGACAAACATTCACCCCTCCACTTT	CASSLSDKHSPLHF
NA	NA	TRBV2	TRBJ1-1	TGTGCCAGCAGTGTGGATGAAGCTTTCTTT	CASSVDEAFF
TRBD2	NA	TRBV20-1	TRBJ2-7	TGCAGTGCTAGAGATATAAAACGGGGGGCCTACGAGCAGTACTTC	CSARDIKRGAYEQYF
NA	NA	TRBV18	TRBJ2-3	TGTGCCAGCTCACCAATGGGGAGCACAGATACGCAGTATTTT	CASSPMGSTDTQYF
NA	many	TRBV7-8	TRBJ2-7	TGTGCCAGCAGCTTCAGACTGGACGAGCAGTACTTC	CASSFRLDEQYF
TRBD1	many	TRBV27	TRBJ1-2	TGTGCCAGCAAGAGACGACAGGGGGTAGAAGGCTACACCTTC	CASKRRQGVEGYTF
NA	NA	TRBV11-2	TRBJ2-2	TGTGCCAGCAGTAAGGAGAACACCGGGGAGCTGTTTTTT	CASSKENTGELFF
TRBD2	few	TRBV4-1	TRBJ2-7	TGCGCCAGCAGCCAAGCGGTATCGAGCGGGGTATACGAGCAGTACTTC	CASSQAVSSGVYEQYF
TRBD1	many	TRBV5-1	TRBJ2-1	TGCGCCAGCAGCTATCGGGACAGAACCAATGAGCAGTTCTTC	CASSYRDRTNEQFF
NA	many	TRBV7-2	TRBJ1-2	TGTGCCAGCAGCTCACAGGGATTCAATGGCTACACCTTC	CASSSQGFNGYTF
NA	many	TRBV20-1	TRBJ1-1	TGCAGTGCTCCCCTTCAGGGGAACACTGAAGCTTTCTTT	CSAPLQGNTEAFF
NA	many	TRBV9	TRBJ1-2	TGTGCCAGCAGCGTAGACGGGAATCCAGCTAACTATGGCTACACCTTC	CASSVDGNPANYGYTF
TRBD1	many	TRBV28	TRBJ1-4	TGTGCCAGCAGTCCTTCGACAGGGGATGTTGAAAAACTGTTTTTT	CASSPSTGDVEKLFF
NA	many	TRBV9	TRBJ1-6	TGTGCCAGCAGCGCGGACAGTTCACCCCTCCACTTT	CASSADSSPLHF
TRBD1	many	TRBV18	TRBJ2-7	TGTGCCAGCTCACCGACAGGGTGGAATACCTACGAGCAGTACTTC	CASSPTGWNTYEQYF
TRBD1	many	TRBV27	TRBJ2-7	TGTGCCAGCAGTTTAAGCCGGGACAGGGGGTACTCCTACGAGCAGTACTTC	CASSLSRDRGYSYEQYF
NA	many	TRBV13	TRBJ1-1	TGTGCCAGCAGGAATCACAGGGAGGGGGACACTGAAGCTTTCTTT	CASRNHREGDTEAFF
TRBD1	many	TRBV14	TRBJ1-2	TGTGCCAGCAGCGGGGGACAGGGGTGGTATGGCTACACCTTC	CASSGGQGWYGYTF
NA	many	TRBV11-2	TRBJ2-1	TGTGCCAGCAGCTTAGCCGGACAGGCGGGGGCAACGGAATTCTTC	CASSLAGQAGATEFF
NA	many	TRBV12-3/TRBV12-4	TRBJ1-2	TGTGCCAGCAGTTCGCCATTCCGTGTAGCCCAAGATAACTATGGCTACACCTTC	CASSSPFRVAQDNYGYTF
TRBD1	many	TRBV5-1	TRBJ1-1	TGCGCCAGCAGCTTGGTTGAGACAGGGGGCAGGGGCACTGAAGCTTTCTTT	CASSLVETGGRGTEAFF
NA	many	TRBV20-1	TRBJ2-1	TGCAGTGCTAGAGTGGACGAGAGCTCCTACAATGAGCAGTTCTTC	CSARVDESSYNEQFF
NA	many	TRBV18	TRBJ1-2	TGTGCCAGCTCACCCTCGGACAGATCGGGCTACACCTTC	CASSPSDRSGYTF
NA	few	TRBV20-1	TRBJ1-5	TGCAGTGCTAAGGACAGCGAGGATCAGCCCCAGCATTTT	CSAKDSEDQPQHF
NA	few	TRBV18	TRBJ1-2	TGTGCCAGCTCACCGCAAAGCCAGGGACGCCAGGGGATGTACTATGGCTACACCTTC	CASSPQSQGRQGMYYGYTF
NA	few	TRBV19	TRBJ2-2	TGTGCCAGTAGTATCCACCGGGATATGATCACCGGGGAGCTGTTTTTT	CASSIHRDMITGELFF
NA	NA	TRBV4-2	TRBJ2-2	TGTGCCAGCAGCCAAGTAGGAGGAAATGCCGGGGAGCTGTTTTTT	CASSQVGGNAGELFF
NA	many	TRBV19	TRBJ1-1	TGTGCCAGTAGTATCGTAATCGCCAGGGAGGCTTTCTTT	CASSIVIAREAFF
NA	many	TRBV2	TRBJ2-5	TGTGCCAGCAGTGGTCGGACGTTCCAGTACTTC	CASSGRTFQYF
TRBD1	many	TRBV6-1	TRBJ2-6	TGTGCCAGCACCCGACAGGGGGCAGGGACCGGGGCCAACGTCCTGACTTTC	CASTRQGAGTGANVLTF
TRBD2	many	TRBV15	TRBJ2-1	TGTGCCACCAGCAGAGATTTCCTAGCGGGGGGGTATGAGCAGTTCTTC	CATSRDFLAGGYEQFF
NA	many	TRBV11-2	TRBJ2-1	TGTGCCAGCAGCGACCGGGACGCCGAAGATGAGCAGTTCTTC	CASSDRDAEDEQFF
TRBD1	many	TRBV13	TRBJ2-3	TGTGCCAGCAGCTTCGCAACAGGGGACAGCACAGATACGCAGTATTTT	CASSFATGDSTDTQYF
NA	many	TRBV20-1	TRBJ1-6	TGCAGTGCTAGAGCAATGGCACAAGGGGGTAATTCACCCCTCCACTTT	CSARAMAQGGNSPLHF
TRBD2	many	TRBV13	TRBJ2-7	TGTGCCAGCAGCGCCGGGGGGGCTCGATCCTACGAGCAGTACTTC	CASSAGGARSYEQYF
NA	NA	TRBV20-1	TRBJ2-5	TGCAGTGCTACGCGGAGTGAGGGTGGGGAGACCCAGTACTTC	CSATRSEGGETQYF
NA	many	TRBV20-1	TRBJ1-1	TGCAGTGCTCCTCGCACGATGAACACTGAAGCTTTCTTT	CSAPRTMNTEAFF
NA	many	TRBV6-1	TRBJ2-2	TGTGCCAGCCCCCCATCTCCGGGATACGCCGGGGAGCTGTTTTTT	CASPPSPGYAGELFF
TRBD1	NA	TRBV30	TRBJ1-1	TGTGCCCGGGACAGGGTGATATCTGAAGCTTTCTTT	CARDRVISEAFF
NA	many	TRBV2	TRBJ1-1	TGTGCCAGCAGTGAAGCTGAGAGGATGAACACTGAAGCTTTCTTT	CASSEAERMNTEAFF
TRBD2	many	TRBV10-2	TRBJ2-7	TGCGCCAGCAGTTACCGTCCCGGGACTAGCGTTGACGAGCAGTACTTC	CASSYRPGTSVDEQYF
TRBD1	few	TRBV3-1	TRBJ1-3	TGTGCCAGCAGCCAAGGACAGGGAGACGGAAACACCATATATTTT	CASSQGQGDGNTIYF
NA	many	TRBV6-1	TRBJ1-5	TGTGCCAGCAGCTACCCATCCACTAGGGGGAAACACAATCAGCCCCAGCATTTT	CASSYPSTRGKHNQPQHF
NA	many	TRBV28	TRBJ2-7	TGTGCCAGCAGTTTAGGGACGGCCTCCTACGAGCAGTACTTC	CASSLGTASYEQYF
NA	NA	TRBV7-2	TRBJ2-7	TGTGCCAGCAGCCGGACTTGGGAAGGGGAGCAGTACTTC	CASSRTWEGEQYF
TRBD1	NA	TRBV6-5	TRBJ1-2	TGTGCCAGCAGTTACTCAAGGACAGGGGACCTCTATGGCTACACCTTC	CASSYSRTGDLYGYTF
NA	many	TRBV6-1	TRBJ1-1	TGTGCCAGCAGATCTGGGATGGGGAACACTGAAGCTTTCTTT	CASRSGMGNTEAFF
TRBD1	NA	TRBV2	TRBJ1-2	TGTGCCAGCAGGCCGGGACAGGGAGTACGTGGCTACACCTTC	CASRPGQGVRGYTF
NA	many	TRBV5-4	TRBJ1-3	TGTGCCAGCAGCTTGGGGGCCCCTGGAAACACCATATATTTT	CASSLGAPGNTIYF
NA	many	TRBV7-2	TRBJ2-7	TGTGCCAGCAGCTCCGGAGCGAGGGTCGAGCAGTACTTC	CASSSGARVEQYF
TRBD1	many	TRBV7-9	TRBJ2-3	TGTGCCAGCAGCTTCAGACAGGGGAACACAGATACGCAGTATTTT	CASSFRQGNTDTQYF
TRBD1	many	TRBV20-1	TRBJ1-4	TGCAGTATTCCGGGACAGTCTAATGAAAAACTGTTTTTT	CSIPGQSNEKLFF
NA	many	TRBV19	TRBJ1-6	TGTGCCACCTCCCCTCGTAATTCACCCCTCCACTTT	CATSPRNSPLHF
NA	few	TRBV4-1	TRBJ1-3	TGCGCCAGCACCCCAGGGAGCTCTGGAAACACCATATATTTT	CASTPGSSGNTIYF